Reported below is one TCR beta chain. Antigen specificity is unknown. The germline gives CDR1 SNHLY, CDR2 FYNNEI. The germline V and J ends were trimmed by 3 bases and 12 bases, with 17 bases remaining between them. There are 14 residues in the CDR3. In making diagnoses, clinical symptoms, serum thyroxine and TRAb, thyroid ultrasound and orbital computed tomography were all used. What was amplified from RNA transcripts were TCR beta CDR3 regions. HTBI primers were employed in a first-round RT-PCR of the TCR CDR3. TCRdb redid the calling of the multiplex PCR reads with MiXCR, one entry per CDR3 protein. The sample has approximately 410,000 distinct CDR3 sequences; roughly 15% are singletons. The entry originates in a study of T cells in Graves' hyperthyroidism and ophthalmopathy. Broader study findings: The model anticipated ophthalmopathy a median around six months pre-onset. Most clonotypes expanded in thyroid above 0.001 were likewise present in blood.

The sequenced sample was blood. This sequence originates from a woman younger than 35 with Graves' hyperthyroidism. This chain joins TRBV2 and TRBJ2-2; perhaps TRBD1 as D (5 bases). CDR3 in amino acids: CASSDEQVGSQLFF. The CDR3 DNA reads as TGTGCCAGCAGTGACGAACAGGTCGGCTCCCAGCTGTTTTTT. The whole variable domain, filled in from reference TRBV2 and TRBJ2-2, reads EPEVTQTPSHQVTQMGQEVILRCVPISNHLYFYWYRQILGQKVEFLVSFYNNEISEKSEIFDDQFSVERPDGSNFTLKIRSTKLEDSAMYFCASSDEQVGSQLFFGEGSRLTVL.